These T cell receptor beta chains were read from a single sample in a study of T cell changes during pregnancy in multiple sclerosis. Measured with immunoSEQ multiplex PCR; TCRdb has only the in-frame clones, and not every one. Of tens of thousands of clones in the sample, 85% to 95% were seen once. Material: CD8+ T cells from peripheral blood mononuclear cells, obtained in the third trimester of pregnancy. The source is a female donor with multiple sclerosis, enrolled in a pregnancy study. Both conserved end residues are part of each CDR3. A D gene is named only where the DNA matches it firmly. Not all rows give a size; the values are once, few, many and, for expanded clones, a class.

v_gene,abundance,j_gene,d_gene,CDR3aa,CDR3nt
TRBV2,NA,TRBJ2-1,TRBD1,CASTEGTAYNEQFF,TGTGCCAGCACCGAAGGGACAGCTTACAATGAGCAGTTCTTC
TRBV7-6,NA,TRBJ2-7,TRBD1,CASSPGTADTYEQYF,TGTGCCAGCAGCCCTGGGACAGCTGATACCTACGAGCAGTACTTC
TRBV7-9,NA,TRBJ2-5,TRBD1,CASSSFRDRQETQYF,TGTGCCAGCAGCTCCTTCCGGGACAGACAAGAGACCCAGTACTTC
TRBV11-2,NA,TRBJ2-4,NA,CASSLAGGPGDIQYF,TGTGCCAGCAGCTTAGCGGGGGGCCCTGGGGACATTCAGTACTTC
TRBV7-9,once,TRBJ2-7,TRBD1,CASSSPGQDPYEQYF,TGTGCCAGCAGCTCACCGGGACAGGACCCCTACGAGCAGTACTTC
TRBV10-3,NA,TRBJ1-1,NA,CAIRDSVNTEAFF,TGTGCCATCAGGGACAGCGTGAACACTGAAGCTTTCTTT
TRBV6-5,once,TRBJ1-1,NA,CASRESWVGNTEAFF,TGTGCCAGCCGGGAGTCGTGGGTTGGTAACACTGAAGCTTTCTTT
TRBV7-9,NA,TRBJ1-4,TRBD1,CASSVSQGQSEKLFF,TGTGCCAGCAGCGTATCACAGGGGCAGAGTGAAAAACTGTTTTTT
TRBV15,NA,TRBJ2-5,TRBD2,CATSTEGAGKLQRERETQYF,TGTGCCACCAGCACTGAGGGAGCGGGTAAGCTCCAGCGGGAGCGGGAGACCCAGTACTTC
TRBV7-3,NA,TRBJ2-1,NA,CASSPTTGDEQFF,TGTGCCAGCAGTCCTACCACGGGGGATGAGCAGTTCTTC
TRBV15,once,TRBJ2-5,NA,CATSRRALTLPQETQYF,TGTGCCACCAGCAGACGCGCCCTGACACTCCCCCAAGAGACCCAGTACTTC
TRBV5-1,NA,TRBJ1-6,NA,CASSLDSSYNSPLHF,TGCGCCAGCAGCTTGGACAGCTCCTATAATTCACCCCTCCACTTT
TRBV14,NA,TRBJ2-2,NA,CASSPANTGELFF,TGTGCCAGCAGCCCGGCGAACACCGGGGAGCTGTTTTTT
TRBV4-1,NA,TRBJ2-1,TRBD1,CASSQRTGAMYNEQFF,TGCGCCAGCAGCCAGAGGACAGGGGCCATGTACAATGAGCAGTTCTTC
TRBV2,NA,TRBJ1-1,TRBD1,CAIGTGLTEAFF,TGTGCCATCGGGACAGGGCTCACTGAAGCTTTCTTT
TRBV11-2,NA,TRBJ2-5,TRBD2,CASSLDRMGGGGWETQYF,TGTGCCAGCAGCTTAGATAGAATGGGCGGGGGAGGCTGGGAGACCCAGTACTTC
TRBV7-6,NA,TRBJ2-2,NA,CASSTYRGGTGELFF,TGTGCCAGCAGCACCTACAGGGGGGGGACCGGGGAGCTGTTTTTT
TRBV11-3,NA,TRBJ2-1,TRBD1,CASSDRDRGLHEQFF,TGTGCCAGCAGCGACCGGGACAGGGGCCTTCATGAGCAGTTCTTC
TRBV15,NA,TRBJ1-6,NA,CATAALDNSPLHF,TGTGCCACCGCTGCGTTGGATAATTCACCCCTCCACTTT
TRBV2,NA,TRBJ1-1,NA,CASSYRASEDTEAFF,TGTGCCAGCAGCTACAGGGCCTCAGAGGACACTGAAGCTTTCTTT
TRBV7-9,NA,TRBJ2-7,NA,CASSLDGGEYF,TGTGCCAGCAGCTTAGACGGCGGGGAGTACTTC
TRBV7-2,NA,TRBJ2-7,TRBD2,CASSLVLAVSYEQYF,TGTGCCAGCAGCTTAGTTCTAGCGGTATCCTACGAGCAGTACTTC
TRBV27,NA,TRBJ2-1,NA,CASSFRAEPDEQFF,TGTGCCAGCAGTTTTCGAGCCGAGCCGGATGAGCAGTTCTTC
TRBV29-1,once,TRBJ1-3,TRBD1,CSVVTLQGEKGNTIYF,TGCAGCGTCGTAACTCTACAGGGGGAGAAAGGAAACACCATATATTTT
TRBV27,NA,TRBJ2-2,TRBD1,CASSWEPTGGANTGELFF,TGTGCCAGCAGTTGGGAACCCACAGGGGGCGCGAACACCGGGGAGCTGTTTTTT
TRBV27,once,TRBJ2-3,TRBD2,CASGLAHESDTQYF,TGTGCCAGTGGACTAGCCCATGAGTCAGATACGCAGTATTTT
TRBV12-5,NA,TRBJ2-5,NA,CGCGGREETQYF,TGTGGCTGTGGGGGCCGAGAAGAGACCCAGTACTTC
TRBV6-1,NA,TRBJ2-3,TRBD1,CASSAKPQIIPTGGADTQYF,TGTGCCAGCAGTGCAAAGCCCCAAATAATCCCGACAGGGGGGGCAGATACGCAGTATTTT
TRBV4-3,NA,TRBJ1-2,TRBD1,CASSQANRGLGYGYTF,TGCGCCAGCAGCCAAGCTAACAGGGGATTGGGCTATGGCTACACCTTC
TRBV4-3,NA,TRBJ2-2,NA,CASSQGTGSDTGELFF,TGCGCCAGCAGCCAAGGGACTGGCTCAGACACCGGGGAGCTGTTTTTT
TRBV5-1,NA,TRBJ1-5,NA,CASSLREEQPQHF,TGCGCCAGCAGCTTGAGGGAGGAACAGCCCCAGCATTTT
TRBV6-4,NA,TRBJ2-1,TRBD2,CASSDQAGGRNEQFF,TGTGCCAGCAGTGACCAAGCGGGAGGGAGAAATGAGCAGTTCTTC
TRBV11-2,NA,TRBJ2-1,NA,CASSLTPSPDGEQFF,TGTGCCAGCAGCTTAACTCCTAGCCCCGATGGTGAGCAGTTCTTC
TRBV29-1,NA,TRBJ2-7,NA,CSVVSRGVYEQYF,TGCAGCGTTGTTAGCAGGGGAGTCTACGAGCAGTACTTC
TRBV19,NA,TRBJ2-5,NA,CASNLAGRGETQYF,TGTGCCAGTAACTTGGCAGGGCGAGGAGAGACCCAGTACTTC
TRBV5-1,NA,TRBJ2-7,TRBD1,CASTGTGLGEQYF,TGCGCCAGCACCGGGACAGGGTTGGGCGAGCAGTACTTC
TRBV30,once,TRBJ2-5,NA,CAWSVLRGETQYF,TGTGCCTGGAGTGTACTTCGGGGAGAGACCCAGTACTTC
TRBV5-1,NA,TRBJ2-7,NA,CASSPRGRREVDEQYF,TGCGCCAGCAGCCCCCGAGGTCGCAGGGAGGTCGACGAGCAGTACTTC
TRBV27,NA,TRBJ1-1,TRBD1,CASSSDLFPGQGTNTEAFF,TGTGCCAGCAGTTCCGACCTTTTTCCGGGACAGGGTACGAACACTGAAGCTTTCTTT
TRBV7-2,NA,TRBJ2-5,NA,CASSYRQGLKETQYF,TGTGCCAGCAGCTACCGGCAGGGATTGAAAGAGACCCAGTACTTC
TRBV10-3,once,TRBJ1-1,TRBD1,CAISEYRGGTEAFF,TGTGCCATCAGTGAGTACAGGGGGGGCACTGAAGCTTTCTTT
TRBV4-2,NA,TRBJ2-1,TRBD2,CASSQLAGDLNEQFF,TGTGCCAGCAGCCAACTAGCGGGAGATTTAAATGAGCAGTTCTTC
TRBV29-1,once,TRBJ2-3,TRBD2,CSVTSGSDDTQYF,TGCAGCGTGACTAGCGGGAGTGATGATACGCAGTATTTT
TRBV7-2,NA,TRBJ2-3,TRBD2,CASSLPAGGLTDTQYF,TGTGCCAGCAGCCTCCCAGCGGGGGGGCTCACAGATACGCAGTATTTT
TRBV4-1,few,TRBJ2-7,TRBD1,CASSGTDYEQYF,TGCGCCAGCTCTGGGACAGATTACGAGCAGTACTTC
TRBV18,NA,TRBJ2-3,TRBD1,CASSPRPGQLLSTDTQYF,TGTGCCAGCTCACCAAGACCGGGACAGCTCCTAAGCACAGATACGCAGTATTTT
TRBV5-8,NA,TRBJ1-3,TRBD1,CASSFGTGGWNTIYF,TGTGCCAGCAGCTTCGGAACAGGGGGTTGGAACACCATATATTTT
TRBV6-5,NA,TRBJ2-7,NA,CASSYSSYVPPYEQYF,TGTGCCAGCAGTTACTCGAGCTACGTCCCCCCCTACGAGCAGTACTTC
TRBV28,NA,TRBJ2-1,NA,CASSSPRTPYNEQFF,TGTGCCAGCAGTTCCCCCAGGACTCCTTACAATGAGCAGTTCTTC
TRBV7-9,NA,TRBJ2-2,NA,CASSADGDKPGELFF,TGTGCCAGCAGCGCTGACGGGGACAAGCCCGGGGAGCTGTTTTTT
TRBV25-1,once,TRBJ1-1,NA,CASSAGGEAFF,TGTGCCAGCAGTGCCGGGGGTGAAGCTTTCTTT
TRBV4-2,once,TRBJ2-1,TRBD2,CASSQEGRDGHNEQFF,TGTGCCAGCAGCCAAGAGGGGAGGGATGGTCACAATGAGCAGTTCTTC
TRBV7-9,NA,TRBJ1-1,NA,CASRKPGHPNTEAFF,TGTGCCAGCAGAAAACCGGGACATCCGAACACTGAAGCTTTCTTT
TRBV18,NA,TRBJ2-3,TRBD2,CASSPQAGGVGTDTQYF,TGTGCCAGCTCACCACAAGCGGGAGGAGTTGGCACAGATACGCAGTATTTT